This T cell receptor beta chain was documented in a study of response to subunit inactivated influenza vaccine. Study-level results: The authors suggested that every seasonal influenza vaccination recruits few new T cells.

CDR1 is SEHNR and CDR2 is FQNEAQ in the germline V gene (reference sequence). The CDR3 sequence is 15 residues long. J was trimmed by 1 base and V by 5 bases; bases with no gene match: 4. TCRdb recomputed calls from the RT-PCR reads with MiXCR, one row per CDR3 protein. The data contain 300,000 to 350,000 distinct CDR3 sequences, about 20% of them singletons. This clonotype was recorded at least ten times. The antigen is not known. This specimen was PBMCs from blood, taken 21 months after vaccination. The TCR was taken from a man aged 50 to 75 who received an inactivated influenza vaccine. J is TRBJ2-4 and V is TRBV7-9, with TRBD2 matching over 8 bases. Here the CDR3 reads CASSQSGGAKNIQYF. DNA for the CDR3: TGTGCCAGCAGCCAATCGGGGGGGGCCAAAAACATTCAGTACTTC.